The entry below describes one TCR beta chain. This entry belongs to a study of T cell responses to AZD1222 COVID-19 vaccine. Looking at the study overall: Second-dose groups at about 4 or about 12 weeks were pooled.

Data came from immunoSEQ multiplex PCR; TCRdb stores just in-frame clones and leaves some out. Altogether about 140,000 clones are present, 80% to 95% being singletons, with the ten largest covering 2.3%. V shed 4 bases and J shed 0 bases, with 9 bases lying between them. Germline V CDR1 and CDR2: SNHLY, FYNNEI. The CDR3 sequence is 14 residues long. The specimen comprised peripheral blood, sampled on day 0 of AZD1222 vaccination. The chain uses TRBV2 and TRBJ1-1, with unresolved D. The sequence was obtained from an adult in good health. The CDR3 reads CASSVIFMNTEAFF. Written as DNA, the CDR3 is TGTGCCAGCAGTGTCATATTCATGAACACTGAAGCTTTCTTT.